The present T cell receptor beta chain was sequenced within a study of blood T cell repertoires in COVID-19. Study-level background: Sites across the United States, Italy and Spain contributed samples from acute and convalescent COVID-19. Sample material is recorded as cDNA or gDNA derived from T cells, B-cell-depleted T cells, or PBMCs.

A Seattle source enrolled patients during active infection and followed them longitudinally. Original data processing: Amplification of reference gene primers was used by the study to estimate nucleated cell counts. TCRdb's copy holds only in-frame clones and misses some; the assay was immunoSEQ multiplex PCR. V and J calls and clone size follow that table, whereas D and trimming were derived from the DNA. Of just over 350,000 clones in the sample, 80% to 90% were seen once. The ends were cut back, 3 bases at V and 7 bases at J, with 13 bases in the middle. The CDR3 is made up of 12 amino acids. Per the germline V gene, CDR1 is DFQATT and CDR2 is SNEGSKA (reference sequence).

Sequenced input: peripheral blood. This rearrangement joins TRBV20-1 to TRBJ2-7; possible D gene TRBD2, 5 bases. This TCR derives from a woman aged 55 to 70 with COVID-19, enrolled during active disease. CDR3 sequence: CSASRGTTEQYF. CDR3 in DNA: TGCAGTGCTAGTCGGGGAACTACGGAGCAGTACTTC.